This T cell receptor (beta chain) was sequenced in a study of blood T cell repertoires in COVID-19. Assay: immunoSEQ multiplex PCR; the TCRdb copy retains only in-frame clones and omits some. The repertoire holds about 230,000 clones, with approximately 80% as singletons. The V segment lost 5 bases and the J segment 5 bases; nucleotides outside the gene matches: 4. Germline V CDR1 and CDR2: ENHRY, SYGVKD. This CDR3 has 14 amino acids. The sequenced material came from peripheral blood. This sequence joins TRBV10-3 and TRBJ2-5; 11 nucleotides line up with TRBD1. This sequence was found in a middle-aged woman who had recovered from COVID-19. The CDR3 here is CAISRTGGSETQYF. In DNA, the CDR3 is TGTGCCATCAGTCGGACAGGGGGCAGCGAGACCCAGTACTTC.